The present T cell receptor (beta chain) was sequenced within a study of blood T cells in healthy people across ages. On the study more broadly: About one barcoded beta molecule per two T cells was captured by template switching.

Through a sample-barcoded 5' primer and a J-beta primer mix, a second PCR was run for roughly 6 to 12 cycles. All cDNA molecules were each tagged by a template-switch adaptor with 12 random nucleotides. Using its own MiXCR run on the 5' RACE reads, TCRdb lists one record per CDR3 protein. The sample contains about 400,000 distinct CDR3 sequences, about 55% of which appear only once. In this sample, this clonotype turned up a few times. Its antigen remains unknown. Whole-study results and caveats: There were more naive CD4+ cells and higher diversity in long-lived donors than in aged donors. The recorded TCR beta diversity per million T cells decreased in a roughly linear manner with age.

This CDR3 contains 13 residues. Germline V CDR1 and CDR2: SGHTA, FQGNSA. V lost 5 bases to trimming and J lost 7 bases, with 14 bases between them. Material: blood. This sequence was found in a man in his sixties in good health. The J gene is TRBJ1-2, the V gene TRBV7-2; possible D gene TRBD1, 6 bases. CDR3 sequence reads: CASSARTAAGYTF. The DNA for the CDR3 is TGTGCCAGCAGCGCCCGGACAGCTGCTGGCTACACCTTC.